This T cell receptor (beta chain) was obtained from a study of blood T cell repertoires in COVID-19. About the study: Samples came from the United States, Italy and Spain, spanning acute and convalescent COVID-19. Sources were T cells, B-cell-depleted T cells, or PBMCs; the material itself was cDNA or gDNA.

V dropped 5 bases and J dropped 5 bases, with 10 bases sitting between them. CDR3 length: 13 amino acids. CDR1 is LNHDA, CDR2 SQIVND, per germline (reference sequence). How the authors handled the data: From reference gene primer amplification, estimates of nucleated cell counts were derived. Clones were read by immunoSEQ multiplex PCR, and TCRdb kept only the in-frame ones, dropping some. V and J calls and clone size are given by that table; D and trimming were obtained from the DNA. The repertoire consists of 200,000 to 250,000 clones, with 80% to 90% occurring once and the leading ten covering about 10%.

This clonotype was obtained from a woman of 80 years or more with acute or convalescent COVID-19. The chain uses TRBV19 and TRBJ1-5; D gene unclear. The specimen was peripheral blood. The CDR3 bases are TGTGCCAGTAGTCAGGCCGCCGATCAGCCCCAGCATTTT. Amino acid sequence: CASSQAADQPQHF.